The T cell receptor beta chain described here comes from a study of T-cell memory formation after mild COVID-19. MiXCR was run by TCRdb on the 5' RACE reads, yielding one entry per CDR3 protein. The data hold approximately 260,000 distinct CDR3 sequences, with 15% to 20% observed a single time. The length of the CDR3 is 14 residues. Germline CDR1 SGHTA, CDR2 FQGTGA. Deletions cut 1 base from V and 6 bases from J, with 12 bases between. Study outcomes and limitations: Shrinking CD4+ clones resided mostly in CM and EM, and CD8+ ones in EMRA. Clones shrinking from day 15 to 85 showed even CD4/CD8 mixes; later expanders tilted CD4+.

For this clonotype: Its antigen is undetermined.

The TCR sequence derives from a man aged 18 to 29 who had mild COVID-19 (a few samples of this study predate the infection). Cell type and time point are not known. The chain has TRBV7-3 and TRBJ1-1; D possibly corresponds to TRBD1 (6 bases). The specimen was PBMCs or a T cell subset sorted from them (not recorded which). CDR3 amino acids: CASSLIAGAAEAFF. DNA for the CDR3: TGTGCCAGCAGCTTAATAGCGGGGGCCGCTGAAGCTTTCTTT.